This T cell receptor beta chain emerged from a study of blood T cell repertoires in COVID-19. Study context: In each case, the material was cDNA or gDNA derived from T cells, B-cell-depleted T cells, or PBMCs.

Trimming pared 5 bases from V and 8 bases from J, leaving 13 bases between. Germline V gives CDR1 SGHTA, CDR2 FQGNSA. This CDR3 has 12 residues. In the study's own analysis: It was from reference gene primer amplification that nucleated cell counts were estimated. Sequencing was performed with immunoSEQ multiplex PCR; in TCRdb, only in-frame clones are kept and a portion is missing. V, J and clone size reflect that table, while D and trimming were determined from the DNA. Of approximately 170,000 clones in the sample, approximately 91% were seen once. The source is a man between 18 and 29 years old with COVID-19, enrolled during active disease. The chain joins TRBV7-2 to TRBJ2-7, with unresolved D. The sample was peripheral blood. This CDR3 reads CASSTRAGQQYF. The CDR3 DNA is TGTGCCAGCAGCACCCGAGCAGGCCAGCAGTACTTC. Full variable domain (rest looked up from reference TRBV7-2 and TRBJ2-7): GAGVSQSPSNKVTEKGKDVELRCDPISGHTALYWYRQSLGQGLEFLIYFQGNSAPDKSGLPSDRFSAERTGGSVSTLTIQRTQQEDSAVYLCASSTRAGQQYFGPGTRLTVT.